This is a list of T cell receptor beta chains from one sample in a study of PD-1 blockade in classical Hodgkin lymphoma. Clones were sequenced by immunoSEQ multiplex PCR, and TCRdb holds only the in-frame ones, with some missing. The profile shows about 94,000 clones, 89% of them singletons. The sequencing here drew on peripheral blood mononuclear cells (PBMCs), taken before the second cycle of nivolumab. Every receptor here comes from a human donor with classical Hodgkin lymphoma. Both conserved end residues are part of each CDR3. Fields, in order: J gene, clone size, D gene, V gene, CDR3 DNA, CDR3 protein. D genes are given only for firm matches. Clone size is shown for a subset of rows, as once, few, many or a class of expanded clone.

J: TRBJ2-6
size: .
D: .
V: TRBV28
DNA: TGTGCCAGCAGTTTAGCAGGGATGGCTGGGGCCAACGTCCTGACTTTC
CDR3: CASSLAGMAGANVLTF

J: TRBJ2-7
size: .
D: .
V: TRBV4-2
DNA: TGTGCCAGCAGCCAAGCGGGGCAAAGCTCCTACGAGCAGTACTTC
CDR3: CASSQAGQSSYEQYF

J: TRBJ2-5
size: .
D: .
V: TRBV15
DNA: TGTGCCACCAGCAGAGATCGACAGGTGCTGCGGGAGACCCAGTACTTC
CDR3: CATSRDRQVLRETQYF

J: TRBJ2-7
size: .
D: .
V: TRBV7-8
DNA: TGTGCCAGCAGCTTTCTGACGGGAAGCTCCTACGAGCAGTACTTC
CDR3: CASSFLTGSSYEQYF

J: TRBJ2-7
size: .
D: TRBD1
V: TRBV27
DNA: TGTGCCAGCAGTTTAATCGGGACAGCCTACGAGCAGTACTTC
CDR3: CASSLIGTAYEQYF

J: TRBJ1-4
size: .
D: .
V: TRBV27
DNA: TGTGCCAGCAGTTTATCATCCGGACAGGAAAAACTGTTTTTT
CDR3: CASSLSSGQEKLFF

J: TRBJ1-1
size: .
D: TRBD1
V: TRBV18
DNA: TGTGCCAGCTCACCCCGGACAGGGGAAGCTTTCTTT
CDR3: CASSPRTGEAFF

J: TRBJ2-7
size: few
D: TRBD2
V: TRBV11-2
DNA: TGTGCCAGCAGCCTGTGGGGGGGATCCTACGAGCAGTACTTC
CDR3: CASSLWGGSYEQYF

J: TRBJ1-4
size: .
D: .
V: TRBV7-2
DNA: TGTGCCAGCAGCACACAGGGAGCCTTTAATGAAAAACTGTTTTTT
CDR3: CASSTQGAFNEKLFF

J: TRBJ2-7
size: .
D: .
V: TRBV4-1
DNA: TGCGCCAGCAGCCAAATGACAGGTGTGACTAGCTTCGAGCAGTACTTC
CDR3: CASSQMTGVTSFEQYF

J: TRBJ2-1
size: .
D: .
V: TRBV7-9
DNA: TGTGCCAGCAGCTTAGCGGGGATCTACAATGAGCAGTTCTTC
CDR3: CASSLAGIYNEQFF

J: TRBJ2-7
size: .
D: .
V: TRBV6-6
DNA: TGTGCCAGCAGTTCGGGACACTACGAGCAGTACTTC
CDR3: CASSSGHYEQYF

J: TRBJ2-7
size: once
D: .
V: TRBV28
DNA: TGTGCCAGCAGGACCGGGACCTACGAGCAGTACTTC
CDR3: CASRTGTYEQYF

J: TRBJ2-1
size: .
D: TRBD2
V: TRBV7-8
DNA: TGTGCCAGCAGCTCACGACTAGCGGGAGACATATTCTCCTACAATGAGCAGTTCTTC
CDR3: CASSSRLAGDIFSYNEQFF

J: TRBJ1-1
size: .
D: .
V: TRBV10-3
DNA: TGTGCCATCAGTGAGTCAGAGAACACTGAAGCTTTCTTT
CDR3: CAISESENTEAFF

J: TRBJ1-5
size: .
D: .
V: TRBV4-1
DNA: TGCGCCAGCAGCCAAGATCCAACAGGAAGTCGGGGTCAGCCCCAGCATTTT
CDR3: CASSQDPTGSRGQPQHF

J: TRBJ2-1
size: .
D: .
V: TRBV7-3
DNA: TGTGCCAGCAGCTTAGGTGGCTTTACGGGCCTGTTCTTC
CDR3: CASSLGGFTGLFF

J: TRBJ2-1
size: .
D: .
V: TRBV4-2
DNA: TGTGCCAGCAGCCCCCGGGACCTGAGCAATGAGCAGTTCTTC
CDR3: CASSPRDLSNEQFF

J: TRBJ2-7
size: .
D: .
V: TRBV27
DNA: TGTGCCAGCAGTTTGAGCGGTCCCTACGAGCAGTACTTC
CDR3: CASSLSGPYEQYF

J: TRBJ2-7
size: .
D: .
V: TRBV9
DNA: TGTGCCAGCAGCGTAGGGAGTGGACCGACCTACGAGCAGTACTTC
CDR3: CASSVGSGPTYEQYF

J: TRBJ2-5
size: .
D: .
V: TRBV28
DNA: TGTGCCAGCAGTTTTCAAGAGACCCAGTACTTC
CDR3: CASSFQETQYF

J: TRBJ1-1
size: few
D: .
V: TRBV10-3
DNA: TGTGCCATCAGTGGATCGAACACTGAAGCTTTCTTT
CDR3: CAISGSNTEAFF

J: TRBJ2-2
size: .
D: TRBD1
V: TRBV11-3
DNA: TGTGCCAGCAGCTCACGACAGGGCGCGAACACCGGGGAGCTGTTTTTT
CDR3: CASSSRQGANTGELFF

J: TRBJ2-7
size: .
D: .
V: TRBV27
DNA: TGTGCCAGCAGCACCGGGTACGAGCAGTACTTC
CDR3: CASSTGYEQYF

J: TRBJ2-1
size: .
D: .
V: TRBV7-9
DNA: TGTGCCAGCAGTCAGAGGGGTGAGCAGTTCTTC
CDR3: CASSQRGEQFF

J: TRBJ2-7
size: .
D: TRBD1
V: TRBV11-1
DNA: TGTGCCAGCAGCGCCCAGACAGGGGGCCCTTACGAGCAGTACTTC
CDR3: CASSAQTGGPYEQYF

J: TRBJ2-7
size: .
D: TRBD1
V: TRBV28
DNA: TGTGCCAGCAGTATTACAGGGGCCGAGCAGTACTTC
CDR3: CASSITGAEQYF

J: TRBJ2-3
size: .
D: .
V: TRBV9
DNA: TGTGCCAGCAGCGTACGAGGCGGGAGCACAGATACGCAGTATTTT
CDR3: CASSVRGGSTDTQYF

J: TRBJ1-5
size: .
D: .
V: TRBV27
DNA: TGTGCCAGTAGTCAGGGAAATAGCAATCAGCCCCAGCATTTT
CDR3: CASSQGNSNQPQHF

J: TRBJ2-3
size: .
D: TRBD2
V: TRBV14
DNA: TGTGCCAGCAGCCGGGGAGATCCGGGAGGCCATACAGATACGCAGTATTTT
CDR3: CASSRGDPGGHTDTQYF

J: TRBJ1-2
size: .
D: .
V: TRBV7-9
DNA: TGTGCCAGCAGCTTACTGCGGGAGAATGGCTACACCTTC
CDR3: CASSLLRENGYTF

J: TRBJ1-5
size: .
D: .
V: TRBV6-1
DNA: TGTGCCAGCCTCGACCAGCCTAATCAGCCCCAGCATTTT
CDR3: CASLDQPNQPQHF

J: TRBJ2-3
size: .
D: .
V: TRBV6-5
DNA: TGTGCCAGCGGAACAGGGGGGGACACAGATACGCAGTATTTT
CDR3: CASGTGGDTDTQYF

J: TRBJ2-7
size: .
D: .
V: TRBV28
DNA: TGTGCCAGCACCCCCCTGACTGAAACCTACGAGCAGTACTTC
CDR3: CASTPLTETYEQYF

J: TRBJ1-3
size: .
D: .
V: TRBV5-1
DNA: TGCGCCAGCAGTTTCGGCAGTGGAAACACCATATATTTT
CDR3: CASSFGSGNTIYF

J: TRBJ2-7
size: .
D: .
V: TRBV29-1
DNA: TGCAGCGTCGTAACCGGGACAATCTCCTACGAGCAGTACTTC
CDR3: CSVVTGTISYEQYF

J: TRBJ2-7
size: .
D: .
V: TRBV14
DNA: TGTGCCAGCAGCCAAGATTCAGGGTGGCGGGGAGAGCAGTACTTC
CDR3: CASSQDSGWRGEQYF

J: TRBJ1-5
size: .
D: .
V: TRBV2
DNA: TGTGCCAGCAGCTCACCTGGGGGAAGCAATCAGCCCCAGCATTTT
CDR3: CASSSPGGSNQPQHF

J: TRBJ2-7
size: .
D: .
V: TRBV27
DNA: TGTGCCAGCAGTTTCTGGGGGTCGAACCCCTACGAGCAGTACTTC
CDR3: CASSFWGSNPYEQYF

J: TRBJ2-7
size: .
D: .
V: TRBV18
DNA: TGTGCCAGCTCACGGGAATCATACGAGCAGTACTTC
CDR3: CASSRESYEQYF

J: TRBJ1-1
size: many
D: .
V: TRBV6-5
DNA: TGTGCCAGCAGTTCCCCGACAGGTGGGAACTCTGAAGCTTTCTTT
CDR3: CASSSPTGGNSEAFF